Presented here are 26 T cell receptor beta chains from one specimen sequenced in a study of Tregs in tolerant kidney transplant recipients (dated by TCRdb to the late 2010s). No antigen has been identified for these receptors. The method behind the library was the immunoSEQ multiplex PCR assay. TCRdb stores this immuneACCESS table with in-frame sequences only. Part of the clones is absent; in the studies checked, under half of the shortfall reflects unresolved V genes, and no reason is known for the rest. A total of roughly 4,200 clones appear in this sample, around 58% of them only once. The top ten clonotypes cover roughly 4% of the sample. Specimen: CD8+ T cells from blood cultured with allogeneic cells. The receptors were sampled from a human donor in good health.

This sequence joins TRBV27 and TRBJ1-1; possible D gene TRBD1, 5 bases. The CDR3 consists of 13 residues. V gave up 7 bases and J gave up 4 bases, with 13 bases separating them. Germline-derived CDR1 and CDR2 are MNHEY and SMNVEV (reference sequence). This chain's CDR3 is CASMWGSPTEAFF. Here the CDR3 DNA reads TGTGCCAGCATGTGGGGCTCCCCCACTGAAGCTTTCTTT.

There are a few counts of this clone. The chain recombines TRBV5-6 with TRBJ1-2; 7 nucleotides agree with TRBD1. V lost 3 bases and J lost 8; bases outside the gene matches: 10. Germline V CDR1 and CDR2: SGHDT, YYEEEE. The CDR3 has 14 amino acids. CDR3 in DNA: TGTGCCAGCAGCTGGGACAGACCCTTAAAGGGCTACACCTTC. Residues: CASSWDRPLKGYTF.

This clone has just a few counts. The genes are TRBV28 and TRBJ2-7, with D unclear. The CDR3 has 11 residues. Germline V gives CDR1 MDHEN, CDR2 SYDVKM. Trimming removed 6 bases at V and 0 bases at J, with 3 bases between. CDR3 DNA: TGTGCCAGCAGCTTCTCCTACGAGCAGTACTTC. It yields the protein CASSFSYEQYF.

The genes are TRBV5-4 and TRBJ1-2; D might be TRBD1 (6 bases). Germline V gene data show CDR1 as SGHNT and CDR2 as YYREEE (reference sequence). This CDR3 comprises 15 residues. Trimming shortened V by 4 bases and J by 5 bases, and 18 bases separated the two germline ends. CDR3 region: CASSITGQLPYGYTF. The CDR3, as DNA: TGTGCCAGCAGCATAACGGGACAACTCCCTTATGGCTACACCTTC.

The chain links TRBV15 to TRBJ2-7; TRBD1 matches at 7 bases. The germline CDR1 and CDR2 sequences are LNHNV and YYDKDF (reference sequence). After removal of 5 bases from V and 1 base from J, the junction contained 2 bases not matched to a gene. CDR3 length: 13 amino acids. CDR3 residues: CATSWDRSYEQYF. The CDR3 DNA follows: TGTGCCACCAGCTGGGACAGATCCTACGAGCAGTACTTC.

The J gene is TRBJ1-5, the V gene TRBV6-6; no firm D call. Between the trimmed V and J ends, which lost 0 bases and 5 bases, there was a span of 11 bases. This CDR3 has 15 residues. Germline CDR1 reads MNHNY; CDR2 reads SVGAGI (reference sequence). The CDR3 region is CASSYSGSSHQPQHF. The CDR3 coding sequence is TGTGCCAGCAGTTACTCGGGAAGCAGTCATCAGCCCCAGCATTTT.

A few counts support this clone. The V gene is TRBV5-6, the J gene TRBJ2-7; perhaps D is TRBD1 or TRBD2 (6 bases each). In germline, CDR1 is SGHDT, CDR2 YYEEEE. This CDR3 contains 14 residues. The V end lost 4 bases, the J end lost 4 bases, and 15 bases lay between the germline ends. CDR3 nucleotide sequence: TGTGCCAGCAGCCTCCTATGGGGGGCTTACGAGCAGTACTTC. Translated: CASSLLWGAYEQYF.

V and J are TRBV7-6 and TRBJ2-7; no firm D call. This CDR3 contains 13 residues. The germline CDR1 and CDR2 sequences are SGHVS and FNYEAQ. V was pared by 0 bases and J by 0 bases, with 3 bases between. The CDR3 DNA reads TGTGCCAGCAGCTTAGCATTCTCCTACGAGCAGTACTTC. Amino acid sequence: CASSLAFSYEQYF.

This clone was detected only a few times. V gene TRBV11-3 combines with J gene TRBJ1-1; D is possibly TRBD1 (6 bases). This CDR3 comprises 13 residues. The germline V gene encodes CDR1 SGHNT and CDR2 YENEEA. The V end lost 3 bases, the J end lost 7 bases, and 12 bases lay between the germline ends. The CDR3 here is CASSFSGAIEAFF. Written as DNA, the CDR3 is TGTGCCAGCAGCTTCTCAGGGGCCATTGAAGCTTTCTTT. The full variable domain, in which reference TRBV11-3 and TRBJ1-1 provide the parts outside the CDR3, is EAGVVQSPRYKIIEKKQPVAFWCNPISGHNTLYWYLQNLGQGPELLIRYENEEAVDDSQLPKDRFSAERLKGVDSTLKIQPAELGDSAVYLCASSFSGAIEAFFGQGTRLTVV.

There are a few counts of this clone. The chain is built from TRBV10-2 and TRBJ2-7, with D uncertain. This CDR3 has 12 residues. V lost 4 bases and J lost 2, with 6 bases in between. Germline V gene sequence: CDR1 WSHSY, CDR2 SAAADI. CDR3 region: CASSVGPYEQYF. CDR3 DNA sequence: TGCGCCAGCAGTGTCGGCCCCTACGAGCAGTACTTC.

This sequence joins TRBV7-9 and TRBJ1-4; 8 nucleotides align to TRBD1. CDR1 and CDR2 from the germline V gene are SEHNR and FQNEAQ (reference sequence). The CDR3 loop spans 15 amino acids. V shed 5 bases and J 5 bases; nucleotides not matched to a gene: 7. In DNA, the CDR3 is TGTGCCAGCAGCACAGGACAGGGAACGAATGAAAAACTGTTTTTT. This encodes CASSTGQGTNEKLFF.

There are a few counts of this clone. The CDR3 DNA sequence: TGCGCCAGCCGCCCGGGGAACACAGATACGCAGTATTTT. Protein sequence: CASRPGNTDTQYF. The rearrangement joins TRBV5-1 to TRBJ2-3, with a tentative D call TRBD2 (5 bases). CDR3 length: 13 amino acids. Trimming cost V 7 bases and J 2 bases, with 11 bases left between them. Germline CDR1 and CDR2: SGHRS and YFSETQ.

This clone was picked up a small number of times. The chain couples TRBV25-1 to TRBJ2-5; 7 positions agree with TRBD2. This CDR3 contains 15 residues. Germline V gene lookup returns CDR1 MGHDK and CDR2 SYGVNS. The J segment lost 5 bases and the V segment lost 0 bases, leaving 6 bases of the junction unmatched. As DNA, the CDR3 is TGTGCCAGCAGTGAATATGCGGGAGATAGGGAGACCCAGTACTTC. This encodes CASSEYAGDRETQYF. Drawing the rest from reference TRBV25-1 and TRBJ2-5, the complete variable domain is EADIYQTPRYLVIGTGKKITLECSQTMGHDKMYWYQQDPGMELHLIHYSYGVNSTEKGDLSSESTVSRIRTEHFPLTLESARPSHTSQYLCASSEYAGDRETQYFGPGTRLLVL.

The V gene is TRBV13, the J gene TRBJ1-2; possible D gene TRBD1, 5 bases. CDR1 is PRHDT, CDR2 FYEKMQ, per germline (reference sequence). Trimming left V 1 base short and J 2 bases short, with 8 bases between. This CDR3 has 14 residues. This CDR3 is CASSLERGNYGYTF. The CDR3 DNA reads TGTGCCAGCAGCTTAGAAAGGGGAAACTATGGCTACACCTTC.

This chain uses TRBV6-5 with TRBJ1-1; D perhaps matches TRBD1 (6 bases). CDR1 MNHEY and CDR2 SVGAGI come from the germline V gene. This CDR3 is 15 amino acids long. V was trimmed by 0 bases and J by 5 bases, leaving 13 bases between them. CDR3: CASSYSRGGGTEAFF. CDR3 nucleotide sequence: TGTGCCAGCAGTTACTCGAGGGGGGGAGGTACTGAAGCTTTCTTT.

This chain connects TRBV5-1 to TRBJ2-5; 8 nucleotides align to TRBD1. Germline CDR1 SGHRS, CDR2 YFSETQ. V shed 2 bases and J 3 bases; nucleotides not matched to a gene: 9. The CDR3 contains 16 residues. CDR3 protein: CASSFRGPMSKETQYF. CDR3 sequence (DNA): TGCGCCAGCAGCTTCAGGGGGCCAATGTCTAAAGAGACCCAGTACTTC. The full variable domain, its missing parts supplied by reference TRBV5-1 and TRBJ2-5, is KAGVTQTPRYLIKTRGQQVTLSCSPISGHRSVSWYQQTPGQGLQFLFEYFSETQRNKGNFPGRFSGRQFSNSRSEMNVSTLELGDSALYLCASSFRGPMSKETQYFGPGTRLLVL.

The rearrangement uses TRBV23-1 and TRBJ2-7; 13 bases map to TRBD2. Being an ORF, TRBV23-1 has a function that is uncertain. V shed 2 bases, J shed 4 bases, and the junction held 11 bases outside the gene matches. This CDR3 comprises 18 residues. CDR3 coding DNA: TGCGCCAGCAGTCAACCCATTCTTGGACTAGCGGGGGCATACGAGCAGTACTTC. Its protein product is CASSQPILGLAGAYEQYF.

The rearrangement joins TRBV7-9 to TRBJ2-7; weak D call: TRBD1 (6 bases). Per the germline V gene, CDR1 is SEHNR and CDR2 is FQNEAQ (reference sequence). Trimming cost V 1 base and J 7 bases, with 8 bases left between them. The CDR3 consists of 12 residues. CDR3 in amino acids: CASSLGTGEQYF. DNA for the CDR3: TGTGCCAGCAGCTTAGGCACAGGGGAGCAGTACTTC. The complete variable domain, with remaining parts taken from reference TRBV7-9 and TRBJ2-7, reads DTGVSQNPRHKITKRGQNVTFRCDPISEHNRLYWYRQTLGQGPEFLTYFQNEAQLEKSRLLSDRFSAERPKGSFSTLEIQRTEQGDSAMYLCASSLGTGEQYFGPGTRLTVT.

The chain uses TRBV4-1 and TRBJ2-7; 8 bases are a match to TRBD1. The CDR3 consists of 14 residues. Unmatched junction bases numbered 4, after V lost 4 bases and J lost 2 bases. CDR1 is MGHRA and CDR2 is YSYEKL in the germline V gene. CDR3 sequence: CASSPDRGPYEQYF. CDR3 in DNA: TGCGCCAGCAGCCCTGACAGGGGCCCCTACGAGCAGTACTTC.

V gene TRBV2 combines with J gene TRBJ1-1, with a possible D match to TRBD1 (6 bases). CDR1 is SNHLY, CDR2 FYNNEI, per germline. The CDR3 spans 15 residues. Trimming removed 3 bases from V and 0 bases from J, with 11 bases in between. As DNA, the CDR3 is TGTGCCAGCAGTGAGTGGGGGGCAATGAACACTGAAGCTTTCTTT. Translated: CASSEWGAMNTEAFF.

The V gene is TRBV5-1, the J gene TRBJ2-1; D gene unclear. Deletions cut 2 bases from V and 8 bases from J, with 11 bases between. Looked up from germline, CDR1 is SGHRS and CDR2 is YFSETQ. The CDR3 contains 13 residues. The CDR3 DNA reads TGCGCCAGCAGCTTCAGTGCCCTCGATGAGCAGTTCTTC. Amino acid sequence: CASSFSALDEQFF.

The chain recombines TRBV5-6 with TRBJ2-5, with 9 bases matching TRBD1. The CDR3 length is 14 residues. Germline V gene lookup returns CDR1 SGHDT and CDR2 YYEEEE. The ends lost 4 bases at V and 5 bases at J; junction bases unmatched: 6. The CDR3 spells CASSEQGAEETQYF. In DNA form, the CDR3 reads TGTGCCAGCAGCGAACAGGGGGCGGAGGAGACCCAGTACTTC.

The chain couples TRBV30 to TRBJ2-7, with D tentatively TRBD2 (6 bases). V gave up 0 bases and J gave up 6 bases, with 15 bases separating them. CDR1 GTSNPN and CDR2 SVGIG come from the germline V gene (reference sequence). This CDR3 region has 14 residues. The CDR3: CAWSVDSGVGEQYF. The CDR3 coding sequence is TGTGCCTGGAGTGTGGACTCGGGAGTCGGCGAGCAGTACTTC.

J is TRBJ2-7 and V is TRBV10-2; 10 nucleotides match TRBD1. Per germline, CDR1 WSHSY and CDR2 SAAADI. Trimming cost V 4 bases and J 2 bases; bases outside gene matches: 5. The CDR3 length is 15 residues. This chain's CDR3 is CASSATTGGTYEQYF. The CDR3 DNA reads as TGCGCCAGCAGTGCGACGACAGGGGGCACCTACGAGCAGTACTTC.

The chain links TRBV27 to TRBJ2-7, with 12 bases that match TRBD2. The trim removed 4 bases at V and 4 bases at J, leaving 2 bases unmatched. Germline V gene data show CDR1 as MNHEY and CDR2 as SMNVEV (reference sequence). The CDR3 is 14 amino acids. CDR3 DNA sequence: TGTGCCAGCAGTTATGGACTAGCGGGATACGAGCAGTACTTC. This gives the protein CASSYGLAGYEQYF.

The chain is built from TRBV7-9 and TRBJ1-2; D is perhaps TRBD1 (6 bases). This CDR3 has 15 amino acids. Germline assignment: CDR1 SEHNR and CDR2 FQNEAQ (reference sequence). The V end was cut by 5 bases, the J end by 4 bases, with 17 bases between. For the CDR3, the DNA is TGTGCCAGCAGCCCCGAGGGAACAGGGCTCTATGGCTACACCTTC. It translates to CASSPEGTGLYGYTF.